The sequence of this T cell receptor beta chain was determined in a study of blood T cell repertoires in COVID-19. Study summary: Collection of acute and convalescent COVID-19 samples took place in the United States, Italy and Spain.

In the study's own analysis: Using reference gene primer amplification, nucleated cell counts were estimated. Libraries were prepared by immunoSEQ multiplex PCR; TCRdb keeps only in-frame clonotypes and omits some of them. V, J and clone size reflect that table, while D and trimming were determined from the DNA. Of 250,000 to 400,000 clones detected, more than 70% appear once; the ten largest clones hold 1.5% to 2%. Comment on this clone: In the same sample, other DNA sequences code for this CDR3.

The CDR3 extends over 14 amino acids. Germline V lookup: CDR1 MNHEY, CDR2 SVGAGI. Trimming at V came to 6 bases and at J to 0 bases, leaving 3 bases not matched to a gene. Sequencing used peripheral blood. This TCR derives from a woman aged 25 to 39 with COVID-19, enrolled during active disease. This chain links TRBV6-5 with TRBJ2-3; 7 positions agree with TRBD2. The CDR3 nucleotides are TGTGCCAGCAGGTCGGGGGGAAGCACAGATACGCAGTATTTT. Translation: CASRSGGSTDTQYF.